This T cell receptor (beta chain) was captured in a study of long-term antiretroviral therapy in people with HIV. Study details: Of all samples, the earliest predate the 2015 immediate-ART recommendation by about a decade.

General study points: Post-treatment diversity went higher with ART but stayed below transplant donor controls.

Amounts of 1-10 million cryopreserved PBMC were held in the samples before DNA extraction. Sequencing used immunoSEQ v3.0 at survey level. Clones were read by immunoSEQ multiplex PCR, and TCRdb kept only the in-frame ones, dropping some. The data show 35,000 to 40,000 clones, approximately 85% seen once. There are 13 residues in the CDR3. CDR1 is SGHAT, CDR2 FQNNGV, per germline. V lost 5 bases, J lost 3 bases, and 10 bases lay in between. As to this clone: Its target is not known.

The input for sequencing was unsorted PBMCs, taken 2.2 years after starting antiretroviral therapy. This chain uses TRBV11-2 with TRBJ2-5, with unresolved D. The sequence came from a man younger than 35 with HIV. The CDR3 DNA reads TGTGCCAGCAGCCGGTCCGTCGAAGAGACCCAGTACTTC. It translates to CASSRSVEETQYF.